Sequencing of this T cell receptor (beta chain) was carried out in a study of T cells in Graves' hyperthyroidism and ophthalmopathy. It was RNA transcripts that yielded the amplified TCR beta CDR3 regions. The study used the HTBI primer set for a first-round RT-PCR of the TCR CDR3. TCRdb ran MiXCR on the multiplex PCR reads and lists one entry per CDR3 protein. The repertoire includes hundreds of thousands of distinct CDR3 sequences, around 21% of them detected once, and roughly 30% sits in the top ten. From germline, CDR1 is GTSNPN and CDR2 SVGIG (reference sequence). Trimming took 5 bases from V and 4 from J, leaving 14 bases between them. The CDR3 loop spans 13 amino acids. Many counts were recorded for this clonotype.

This TCR was recovered from a man aged 30 to 45 with Graves' ophthalmopathy. The sequencing sample was made of blood. V usage is TRBV30 and J usage is TRBJ1-2; no clear D. The CDR3 DNA sequence: TGTGCCTGGGCCCCTGGGTTGGGCTATGGCTACACCTTC. Protein product: CAWAPGLGYGYTF. The full variable domain, in which reference TRBV30 and TRBJ1-2 provide the parts outside the CDR3, is SQTIHQWPATLVQPVGSPLSLECTVEGTSNPNLYWYRQAAGRGLQLLFYSVGIGQISSEVPQNLSASRPQDRQFILSSKKLLLSDSGFYLCAWAPGLGYGYTFGSGTRLTVV.